This TCR beta chain was identified in a study of shared clonotypes between healthy human individuals. Worth noting for this clone: No antigen is known for it.

Sorted-subset replicate PCR reactions were performed with approximately 0.2 ug DNA, corresponding to tens of thousands of T cell genomes. The repertoire was sequenced with immunoSEQ multiplex PCR; TCRdb's copy has only in-frame clones and lacks some. The table includes about 2 million clones, about 95% detected once. Naivety among CD8 cells was defined by CD45RO negativity and positive CCR7 selection, thereby excluding terminally differentiated effector memory CD45RA+ cells. Study conclusions and caveats: Naive CD4 clonotypes overlapped across a handful of donors at 4.5% to 5.5%.

Per the germline V gene, CDR1 is GTSNPN and CDR2 is SVGIG (reference sequence). Trimming stripped 5 bases from V and 6 bases from J, with 9 bases between. This CDR3 has 11 amino acids. The clonotype was recovered from a man aged 18-30 years in good health. Source material: naive CD8+ T cells sorted from blood. The chain is built from TRBV30 and TRBJ2-3; D might be TRBD2 (6 bases). Written as DNA, the CDR3 is TGTGCCTGGGACCGGGGGGATACGCAGTATTTT. Its translation: CAWDRGDTQYF.